This T cell receptor beta chain was found in a study of PD-L1 blockade in urothelial cancer (dated by TCRdb to 2017 to 2019). At the level of the whole study: All patients started therapy around 2014 and received atezolizumab 1,200 mg intravenously every 3 weeks. About 85% of the roughly 29 patients were males with bladder-origin urothelial cancer, and about 60% of the roughly 29 reported a prior smoking history. Patients had an ECOG performance status of 0 or 1 and had received between 0 and 3 prior chemotherapy regimens. Blood samples were analyzed 3 weeks after the start of treatment (second dose) and 6 weeks after the start of treatment. A median of about 140,000 T cells and 85,000 or so unique TCRs was obtained from blood samples, and a median clonality of roughly 0.082 was observed. Somatic, immune and clinical correlates of response to PD-L1 blockade with atezolizumab in urothelial cancer were the focus of an exploratory multi-omic analysis. TCR sequencing covered pretreatment tumor samples and matched, serially collected peripheral blood taken before and after atezolizumab treatment. Durable clinical benefit was defined as a progression-free survival longer than 6 months, and TCR features were additionally tested against progression-free survival and overall survival. Whole exome sequencing and RNA sequencing of pretreatment tumors were performed alongside TCR sequencing in the same patients. Roughly nine patients achieved durable clinical benefit and roughly 20 did not. Pretreatment blood TCR-seq was available for about 27 patients, at least one posttreatment blood collection was obtained for 25 or so patients, and tumor TCR-seq was available for 25 or so patients. The research as a whole found: A pretreatment peripheral blood TCR clonality below the median was linked to improved progression-free and overall survival. Small sample size (n ≈ 28) and many exploratory analyses mean the results are intended to be hypothesis-generating. Among patients with durable benefit, tumor-associated TCR clones showed greater expansion in peripheral blood 3 weeks after treatment started (n ≈ 23, p = 0.022).

The cohort included 25 to 30 patients with locally advanced or metastatic urothelial carcinoma who were treated at Memorial Sloan Kettering on a trial protocol. Peripheral blood mononuclear cells were collected pretreatment and during treatment, at between 1 and 8 total time points per patient. The Qiagen DNeasy Blood extraction kit was used to purify genomic DNA from total PBMCs and tumor samples. PBMCs were collected pretreatment and during treatment, and were isolated and stored as previously described. To estimate absolute template abundance from read counts, synthetic TCR analog templates were spiked into each PCR. The immunoSEQ assay was used to amplify TCRbeta CDR3 regions from genomic DNA with bias-controlled V and J gene primers. Sequencing of rearranged TCRbeta segments was done at approximately 20X coverage. The authors processed their data as follows. Sequencing errors were corrected by clustering, and CDR3s were annotated against IMGT so that V, D and J genes could be assigned. Downstream analyses used only productive TCRbeta rearrangements, leaving out any out-of-frame or stop-codon sequences. Clonality was calculated as one minus the Shannon entropy normalized by the log of the number of unique productive sequences. Clones differing between time points or between blood and tumor were identified by Fisher's exact test with Benjamini-Hochberg correction at adjusted p below 0.01. TCRdb limited this immuneACCESS table to in-frame rearrangements with V and J called. A share of clones is missing; checked studies link under half to unresolved V genes, and the rest is unexplained. V and J calls and clone size are those listed in that table; D and trimming were worked out from the DNA. For this sample the table gives 60,000 to 85,000 clones, of which around 90% were detected only once. 4.5% to 7% of the sample is taken by the ten largest.

Regarding this clone: No antigen is known for it. Base-call qualities are not available, and no considerably larger clone is one nucleotide away.

Reading the germline V gene gives CDR1 SGHDT and CDR2 YYEEEE. The CDR3 measures 14 amino acids from cysteine to phenylalanine. Only the CDR3 region is kept as DNA, spanning 42 bases read in frame from base 1. The V and J ends are trimmed by 0 bases and 4 bases, leaving 8 bases between them. This clonotype was sampled from a woman in her 70s with urothelial cancer. The sequence joins TRBV5-6 to TRBJ2-1; the D gene assignment is ambiguous. Specimen: PBMCs, collected around atezolizumab (anti-PD-L1) treatment. The encoded CDR3 is CASSLGASYNEQFF. At the DNA level, the sequence is TGTGCCAGCAGCTTGGGGGCGTCGTACAATGAGCAGTTCTTC.